This T cell receptor beta chain was retrieved from a study of neurological immune-mediated disorders. Study conclusions and caveats: None of the CDR3 amino acid sequences of expanded clones were shared across subjects, and this suggested private repertoires in all groups.

Germline lookup yields CDR1 SEHNR and CDR2 FQNEAQ (reference sequence). The CDR3 has 11 residues. V was cut by 11 bases and J by 4 bases, with 9 bases left in between. The team produced cDNA through 5'RACE using 10-nucleotide random UMIs. Via MiXCR, TCRdb re-called the 5' RACE reads, giving one row per CDR3 protein. The data hold approximately 40,000 distinct CDR3 sequences, with about 13% observed a single time. Ten or more counts support this clonotype. As yet, its antigen is unknown. The material sequenced was PBMCs. The V call is TRBV7-9, the J call TRBJ2-1, with D unresolved. This sequence originates from a female donor in good health. The DNA of the CDR3 is TGTGCCCCGGAGCTTTACAATGAGCAGTTCTTC. Encoded protein: CAPELYNEQFF.